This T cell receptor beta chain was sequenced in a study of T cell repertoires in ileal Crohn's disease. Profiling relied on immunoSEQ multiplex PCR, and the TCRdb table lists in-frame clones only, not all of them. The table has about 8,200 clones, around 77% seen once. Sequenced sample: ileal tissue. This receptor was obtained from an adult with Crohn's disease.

CDR3 region: CASSDRGHAEAFF. CDR3 DNA sequence: TGTGCCAGCAGTGACAGGGGGCACGCTGAAGCTTTCTTT. The chain employs TRBV6-1 and TRBJ1-1; 8 bases line up with TRBD1. The J segment lost 6 bases and the V segment lost 3 bases, leaving 3 bases of the junction unmatched. Per the germline V gene, CDR1 is MNHNS and CDR2 is SASEGT. The CDR3 is 13 amino acids.